This section outlines one TCR beta chain sequence together with its context. These data belong to a study of blood T cell repertoires in COVID-19. The CDR3 totals 16 residues. Trimming took 0 bases from V and 7 from J, leaving 19 bases between them. CDR1 is SGHRS and CDR2 is YFSETQ in the germline V gene. The repertoire was sequenced with immunoSEQ multiplex PCR; TCRdb's copy has only in-frame clones and lacks some. The sample lists under 200,000 clones, 76% occurring once. The TCR was taken from an elderly woman with acute or convalescent COVID-19. This chain uses TRBV5-1 with TRBJ1-2, with D maybe TRBD1 (6 bases). Sequenced: peripheral blood. Here the CDR3 DNA reads TGCGCCAGCAGCTTGGTCCCAAAGACAGGTAGAGGTGGCTACACCTTC. This gives the protein CASSLVPKTGRGGYTF. The full variable domain, with the rest looked up from reference TRBV5-1 and TRBJ1-2, is KAGVTQTPRYLIKTRGQQVTLSCSPISGHRSVSWYQQTPGQGLQFLFEYFSETQRNKGNFPGRFSGRQFSNSRSEMNVSTLELGDSALYLCASSLVPKTGRGGYTFGSGTRLTVV.